This entry lists 22 T cell receptor beta chains sequenced from one sample in a study of shared clonotypes between healthy human individuals. Assay used: immunoSEQ multiplex PCR; TCRdb lists only in-frame clones, some missing. The sample shows 1 million to 1.3 million clones, approximately 80% of them seen only once. The sequencing input was memory CD4+ T cells from PBMCs. Regarding subset: CD45RA-negative fraction. These receptors were collected from a young man in good health. Some clones in this sample may be carry-over from other donors' samples.

The V gene is TRBV7-2, the J gene TRBJ2-3; 9 positions agree with TRBD1. Germline assignment: CDR1 SGHTA and CDR2 FQGNSA. CDR3 length equals 15 residues. V trimming: 1 base; J trimming: 4 bases; junction bases outside the gene matches: 3. The chain's CDR3 is CASSLGNRGPDTQYF. The CDR3 nucleotides read TGTGCCAGCAGCTTAGGGAACAGGGGGCCAGATACGCAGTATTTT.

The V and J genes are TRBV7-9 and TRBJ2-3; D not certain. Germline-derived CDR1 and CDR2 are SEHNR and FQNEAQ (reference sequence). Trimming took off 1 base at V and 2 bases at J, with 7 bases between the two ends. The CDR3 is made up of 14 amino acids. The CDR3 loop reads CASSLVGYTDTQYF. In DNA, the CDR3 is TGTGCCAGCAGCTTAGTCGGGTACACAGATACGCAGTATTTT.

The CDR3 region has the DNA TGTGCCAGCTCACTCGGACTAGCGGGAGACGACGGGGAGCTGTTTTTT. Its translation: CASSLGLAGDDGELFF. The chain employs TRBV18 and TRBJ2-2; TRBD2 matches at 13 bases. Germline V gene data show CDR1 as KGHSH and CDR2 as LQKENI. Germline trimming cut 4 bases from V and 7 bases from J; bases unmatched to any gene: 6. The length of the CDR3 is 16 residues.

With respect to this clone: A far larger clone is one nucleotide away, so this likely arose from a read error. Other nucleotide sequences from this sample produce the same CDR3. The genes are TRBV29-1 and TRBJ1-1; a possible D gene is TRBD1 (5 bases). This CDR3 has 16 amino acids. Germline-derived CDR1 and CDR2 are SQVTM and ANQGSEA. As DNA, the CDR3 is TGCAGCGTTGGAGCAGGGTGGGGTATGGAGAACACTGAAGCCTTCTTT. This encodes CSVGAGWGMENTEAFF.

The chain uses TRBV27 and TRBJ1-5; possibly TRBD1 for D (6 bases). Trimming cost V 5 bases and J 4 bases, with 12 bases left between them. From germline, CDR1 is MNHEY and CDR2 SMNVEV (reference sequence). The CDR3 spans 14 residues. The CDR3 DNA reads as TGTGCCAGCAGTAGGGGGTTACCGAATCAGCCCCAGCATTTT. Residues: CASSRGLPNQPQHF.

The V and J genes are TRBV10-3 and TRBJ2-3; 7 positions agree with TRBD1. The V gene's germline CDR1 is ENHRY and CDR2 SYGVKD. CDR3 size: 13 residues. The ends lost 10 bases at V and 4 bases at J; junction bases unmatched: 8. The CDR3 coding sequence is TGTGCCACCACAGGGGTAGGGTCAGATACGCAGTATTTT. Translating gives CATTGVGSDTQYF.

The V gene is TRBV7-9, the J gene TRBJ2-1, with TRBD2 matching 7 bases. Germline lookup yields CDR1 SEHNR and CDR2 FQNEAQ (reference sequence). The V segment lost 5 bases and the J segment 6 bases; nucleotides outside the gene matches: 10. The CDR3 contains 15 residues. CDR3 region: CASSLGLAESNEQFF. In DNA, the CDR3 is TGTGCCAGCAGCCTGGGGCTAGCGGAAAGCAATGAGCAGTTCTTC.

The chain recombines TRBV6-6 with TRBJ1-5; D is unresolved. The germline V gene has CDR1 MNHNY and CDR2 SVGAGI (reference sequence). The CDR3 totals 12 residues. Deletions cut 4 bases from V and 7 bases from J, with 8 bases between. CDR3 residues: CASSSLPQPQHF. The CDR3 DNA follows: TGTGCCAGCAGTTCCCTCCCCCAGCCCCAGCATTTT.

V gene TRBV5-8 combines with J gene TRBJ1-2; no clear D. The CDR3 consists of 13 residues. CDR1 is SGHTS and CDR2 is YDEGEE in the germline V gene. V gave up 4 bases and J gave up 8 bases, with 15 bases separating them. The CDR3 reads CASSPAGFGGYTF. In nucleotides, the CDR3 is TGTGCCAGCAGCCCCGCGGGGTTCGGCGGCTACACCTTC.

This sequence joins TRBV4-1 and TRBJ2-1; D may be TRBD2 (6 bases). The ends were cut back, 4 bases at V and 3 bases at J, with 16 bases in the middle. Germline V gene data show CDR1 as MGHRA and CDR2 as YSYEKL. The CDR3 totals 16 residues. The DNA of the CDR3 is TGCGCCAGCAGCCCGCTACTAGCCTCAGTCTACAATGAGCAGTTCTTC. Its protein is CASSPLLASVYNEQFF.

This chain uses TRBV6-1 with TRBJ2-7; D is uncertain. Trimming removed 10 bases at V and 7 bases at J, with 14 bases between. Germline CDR1 and CDR2: MNHNS and SASEGT. CDR3 size: 11 residues. The CDR3: CATLRRWEQYF. CDR3 DNA sequence: TGTGCCACCCTCCGGCGGTGGGAGCAGTACTTC.

The rearrangement links TRBV27 to TRBJ1-4, with a weak D call TRBD1 (6 bases). Trimming pared 7 bases from V and 4 bases from J, leaving 10 bases between. Germline loops: CDR1 MNHEY, CDR2 SMNVEV (reference sequence). CDR3 size: 13 residues. The CDR3 nucleotides are TGTGCCAGCACCGGCAGGGGTAATGAAAAACTGTTTTTT. It codes for CASTGRGNEKLFF.

This sequence joins TRBV11-2 and TRBJ2-7; 10 nucleotides agree with TRBD2. Germline assignment: CDR1 SGHAT and CDR2 FQNNGV. The CDR3 covers 20 residues. With V trimmed by 0 bases and J by 2 bases, 16 bases remained unmatched. CDR3 amino acids: CASSLEVIGGLAPIPYEQYF. For the CDR3, the DNA is TGTGCCAGCAGCTTAGAAGTTATTGGGGGACTAGCGCCGATCCCCTACGAGCAGTACTTC.

V is TRBV7-9 and J is TRBJ1-3, with D maybe TRBD1 (5 bases). CDR3 length equals 16 residues. Germline V gene lookup returns CDR1 SEHNR and CDR2 FQNEAQ (reference sequence). Trimming took 1 base from V and 2 from J, leaving 12 bases between them. Here the CDR3 reads CASSLVQGPPGNTIYF. DNA of the CDR3: TGTGCCAGCAGCTTAGTGCAGGGCCCTCCTGGAAACACCATATATTTT.

This clone occurred once. The chain is built from TRBV11-1 and TRBJ2-6; D is uncertain. V dropped 5 bases and J dropped 0 bases, with 8 bases sitting between them. Germline V gene lookup returns CDR1 SGHAT and CDR2 FQDESV (reference sequence). This CDR3 is built from 15 residues. This chain's CDR3 is CASSNRISGANVLTF. CDR3 DNA sequence: TGTGCCAGCAGCAACCGAATCTCTGGGGCCAACGTCCTGACTTTC.

This clone turned up a few times. The J gene is TRBJ1-1, the V gene TRBV27, with 7 bases identical to TRBD1. Germline trimming cut 4 bases from V and 7 bases from J; bases unmatched to any gene: 6. Germline CDR1 MNHEY, CDR2 SMNVEV (reference sequence). The CDR3 sequence is 13 residues long. CDR3 DNA sequence: TGTGCCAGCAGTTCGGGACAGTTTGTTGAAGCTTTCTTT. It encodes CASSSGQFVEAFF.

The V gene is TRBV6-5, the J gene TRBJ1-3; D remains ambiguous. This CDR3 is 13 amino acids long. CDR1 and CDR2 (germline): MNHEY, SVGAGI. Deletions cut 6 bases from V and 4 bases from J, with 10 bases between. The CDR3 loop reads CASRLSGGNTIYF. DNA of the CDR3: TGTGCCAGCAGACTGTCGGGGGGAAACACCATATATTTT.

This clone was seen once. V usage is TRBV7-9 and J usage is TRBJ1-2; 7 nucleotides line up with TRBD1. Germline CDR1 is SEHNR and CDR2 is FQNEAQ (reference sequence). The CDR3 has 11 residues. V dropped 11 bases and J dropped 3; count of bases not matched to a gene: 3. CDR3: CASGGDYGYTF. For the CDR3, the DNA is TGTGCCTCAGGGGGGGACTATGGCTACACCTTC.

The chain links TRBV29-1 to TRBJ2-2; TRBD2 agrees at 7 bases. Per the germline V gene, CDR1 is SQVTM and CDR2 is ANQGSEA. V was clipped by 4 bases and J by 6 bases; unmatched bases: 11. This CDR3 contains 15 residues. Here the CDR3 DNA reads TGCAGCGTTGGGGGCGGGAGAGTCGGTCCCGGGGAGCTGTTTTTT. It translates to CSVGGGRVGPGELFF.

The rearrangement uses TRBV10-2 and TRBJ2-7, with 9 bases matching TRBD2. Looked up from germline, CDR1 is WSHSY and CDR2 is SAAADI. After removal of 6 bases from V and 3 bases from J, the junction contained 9 bases not matched to a gene. The CDR3 length is 15 residues. The CDR3 protein is CASRSREGQRYEQYF. The CDR3 bases are TGCGCCAGCAGGTCGCGGGAGGGCCAGCGCTACGAGCAGTACTTC.

CDR3 residues: CASTGRQEEKLFF. The CDR3 nucleotides are TGTGCCAGCACGGGGAGACAAGAGGAAAAACTGTTTTTT. V usage is TRBV2 and J usage is TRBJ1-4, with D hard to call. Germline V CDR1 and CDR2: SNHLY, FYNNEI. This CDR3 has 13 residues. Trimming removed 7 bases from V and 8 bases from J, with 14 bases in between.

This rearrangement joins TRBV18 to TRBJ2-1, with 9 bases that match TRBD1. Germline CDR1 is KGHSH and CDR2 is LQKENI. J lost 8 bases, V lost 3 bases, and 11 bases had no gene match. The CDR3 contains 16 residues. The CDR3 region has the DNA TGTGCCAGCTCACCCACACAGGGGGCAGGACAGGATGAGCAGTTCTTC. Translation gives CASSPTQGAGQDEQFF.